A selection of T cell receptor beta chains follows, all from one sample in a study of CD8+CD57+ T cells in acquired aplastic anemia. TCRdb ran MiXCR on the reads and lists one entry per CDR3 protein. The sample has hundreds of thousands of distinct CDR3 sequences; just under 70% are singletons. The sequenced material came from sorted CD4+, CD8+, or CD8+CD57+ T cells (not recorded which) from PBMCs. Every receptor here comes from a human donor in good health, serving as a control. CDR3s leave out the opening cysteine and the closing phenylalanine or tryptophan. Fields, in order: D gene, V gene, CDR3 length, CDR3 protein. The D gene is left open where the match is weak.

- | TRBV25-1 | 12 | ASSEGVTAYEQY
- | TRBV2 | 13 | HRIPQGGTTGELF
TRBD1 | TRBV10-3 | 11 | AVRAGGPDTQY
- | TRBV12-3/TRBV12-4 | 12 | ASSPDGTNGGYT
- | TRBV12-5 | 13 | ASARIQGSGGELF
- | TRBV7-9 | 12 | ASSLMVFSHEQF
- | TRBV5-8 | 13 | ASSLQGIGTDTQY
TRBD1 | TRBV20-1 | 9 | STRTGDGYT
- | TRBV7-9 | 13 | ASSQGLVDTETQY
- | TRBV20-1 | 9 | SAREPPLHS
- | TRBV2 | 12 | ASSELGGQAGYT
TRBD2 | TRBV19 | 14 | ASSGGRAGGRNIQY
- | TRBV24-1 | 12 | ATSDLRAEETQY
- | TRBV9 | 13 | ASSGTRGWVQKLF
TRBD1 | TRBV9 | 12 | ASSVVTGDLTLH
- | TRBV10-1 | 12 | ASSDLGVNSEAF
- | TRBV10-3 | 11 | AISDGAADELY
- | TRBV5-8 | 12 | ASSLAGRGSPLH
- | TRBV12-5 | 12 | ASGLAPNTDTQY
- | TRBV12-3/TRBV12-4 | 14 | ASSSPRDSAQDTQY
TRBD1 | TRBV24-1 | 13 | ATSGPGQGNYGYT
- | TRBV20-1 | 13 | SARAGTTSPNEQF
TRBD1 | TRBV5-1 | 12 | ASSLWTGLGGYT
- | TRBV7-9 | 11 | ASGRSINRGHH
- | TRBV19 | 11 | ASNAGRLETQY
- | TRBV10-3 | 11 | ATIDRNNYGYT